The rows below give T cell receptor beta chains drawn from one sample of a study of CD4+ T cells in melanoma. Assay: immunoSEQ multiplex PCR; the TCRdb copy retains only in-frame clones and omits some. The sample carries roughly 12,000 clones, roughly two thirds recorded once. The material sequenced was cells from a culture (not recorded whether cultured in vitro). These receptors came from a human donor with melanoma. CDR3s include the opening cysteine and the closing phenylalanine or tryptophan. A D gene is named only where the DNA matches it firmly. Not every row has a clone size; where given, it reads once, few, many or a size class.

size: NA; D: NA; J: TRBJ1-1; V: TRBV9; DNA: TGTGCCAGCAGCGTGGCCCCTAATAGGGTAGACACTAGTGAAGCTTTCTTT; CDR3: CASSVAPNRVDTSEAFF
size: NA; D: NA; J: TRBJ1-2; V: TRBV5-1; DNA: TGCGCCAGCAGCTCCCTGGACGGGGAGAGCTATGGCTACACCTTC; CDR3: CASSSLDGESYGYTF
size: NA; D: NA; J: TRBJ1-1; V: TRBV18; DNA: TGTGCCAGCTCACCCACGAACACTGAAGCTTTCTTT; CDR3: CASSPTNTEAFF
size: few; D: NA; J: TRBJ2-7; V: TRBV5-1; DNA: TGCGCCAGCAGCTTCGGCGGACACGAGCAGTACTTC; CDR3: CASSFGGHEQYF
size: NA; D: TRBD1; J: TRBJ2-3; V: TRBV5-1; DNA: TGCGCCAGCAGCTTGGGTGGACAGGGTCCAGATACGCAGTATTTT; CDR3: CASSLGGQGPDTQYF
size: NA; D: TRBD2; J: TRBJ2-2; V: TRBV12-5; DNA: TGTGCTAGTGGTTTGGTACGAAGGGGACTAGCGGGGGGGCCTTGGGAGCTGTTTTTT; CDR3: CASGLVRRGLAGGPWELFF
size: few; D: NA; J: TRBJ2-7; V: TRBV18; DNA: TGTGCCAGCTCACCCGGGGCCTACGAGCAGTACTTC; CDR3: CASSPGAYEQYF
size: once; D: TRBD1; J: TRBJ2-7; V: TRBV6-1; DNA: TGTGCCAGCAGTGAAATTGACAGGGTTACCGAGCAGTACTTC; CDR3: CASSEIDRVTEQYF
size: NA; D: TRBD1; J: TRBJ1-1; V: TRBV6-6; DNA: TGTGCCAGCAGTACCCGGGACAGCATGAACACTGAAGCTTTCTTT; CDR3: CASSTRDSMNTEAFF
size: NA; D: NA; J: TRBJ2-5; V: TRBV6-5; DNA: TGTGCCAGCAGTCCCGGCGTTTATGGGGTCCAGTACTTC; CDR3: CASSPGVYGVQYF